This T cell receptor beta chain was obtained from a study of blood T cells in healthy people across ages. Regarding the study as a whole: A roughly linear age-dependent decrease characterized TCR beta diversity per million T cells. CMV status of donors was not determined, possibly confounding expanded clonotype changes.

Donors ranged from roughly 6 to 90 years old and were healthy Caucasians in Russia. Concerning this clonotype: Its matching antigen is unknown.

A J-beta primer mix and a sample-barcoded 5' primer were used in a second PCR of roughly 7 to 12 cycles. Every sample produced at least 2.5 million CDR3-containing paired-end reads. One entry per CDR3 protein results from TCRdb running MiXCR on the 5' RACE reads. The sample shows almost 1 million distinct CDR3 sequences, 51% of them seen only once. V dropped 0 bases and J dropped 6 bases, with 9 bases sitting between them. This CDR3 is built from 13 residues. Germline CDR1 is PRHDT and CDR2 is FYEKMQ (reference sequence). The clonotype originates from a woman aged 55-69 years in good health. The sample was blood. V is TRBV13 and J is TRBJ2-7; D gene uncertain. In DNA, the CDR3 is TGTGCCAGCAGCTTAGGCCCTCAGCGCGAGCAGTACTTC. Protein product: CASSLGPQREQYF.